The next 6 T cell receptor beta chains were all read from a single sample in a study of Ad26.COV2.S vaccination and SARS-CoV-2 variants (dated by TCRdb to about 2021). Libraries came from the immunoSEQ multiplex PCR assay. In its TCRdb copy, this immuneACCESS table keeps in-frame sequences only and misses some clones. Where compared with another copy, unresolved V genes explain less than half of these, and the others have no known cause. The sample has about 98,000 clones on record, around 82% of them singletons. Jointly, the top ten make up 17% of the sample. The time point label of this sample denotes: individuals recovered from natural SARS-CoV-2 infection. Source: peripheral blood, taken after recovery from COVID-19. These receptors were obtained from a human donor who had recovered from COVID-19.

CDR3 DNA: TGTGCCAGCACCCTAACTCGGGGGGGATACGAGCAGTACTTC. The encoded protein is CASTLTRGGYEQYF. The chain has TRBV2 and TRBJ2-7, with 8 bases that match TRBD2. V trimming: 7 bases; J trimming: 4 bases; junction bases outside the gene matches: 9. Germline V gene lookup returns CDR1 SNHLY and CDR2 FYNNEI. The CDR3 extends over 14 amino acids.

V gene TRBV6-5 combines with J gene TRBJ1-2; maybe TRBD1 (6 bases). The CDR3 runs 14 residues. The germline V and J ends were trimmed by 2 bases and 0 bases, with 7 bases remaining between them. Per germline, CDR1 MNHEY and CDR2 SVGAGI. The CDR3 reads CASSYDRTNYGYTF. CDR3 nucleotides: TGTGCCAGCAGTTACGACAGGACTAACTATGGCTACACCTTC.

This chain uses TRBV6-5 with TRBJ2-7, with D possibly being TRBD2 (5 bases). The V and J ends lost 6 bases and 3 bases respectively, with 12 bases between them. The CDR3 spans 13 residues. The germline V gene encodes CDR1 MNHEY and CDR2 SVGAGI. This chain's CDR3 is CASSRTWGYEQYF. CDR3 coding DNA: TGTGCCAGCAGCCGGACTTGGGGCTACGAGCAGTACTTC.

This clone appeared a single time. The chain employs TRBV19 and TRBJ1-1; 8 nucleotides line up with TRBD1. The CDR3 length is 16 residues. CDR1 and CDR2 from the germline V gene are LNHDA and SQIVND (reference sequence). V gave up 3 bases and J gave up 1 base; unmatched junction bases: 7. The CDR3 region has the DNA TGTGCCAGTAGTATTACCCAGGGGGCGGGGAACACTGAAGCTTTCTTT. This gives the protein CASSITQGAGNTEAFF.

The chain carries TRBV7-9 and TRBJ2-1, with 8 nucleotides matching TRBD1. The junction had 10 bases not matched to a gene; V was cut back by 5 bases and J by 7 bases. This CDR3 has 15 residues. Germline CDR1 is SEHNR and CDR2 is FQNEAQ (reference sequence). CDR3 region: CASSRQGQSRNEQFF. The CDR3 DNA reads TGTGCCAGCAGCCGACAGGGGCAATCGCGGAATGAGCAGTTCTTC.

The DNA for the CDR3 is TGTGCCAGCAGTCCCAGCGGGCTCTACAATGAGCAGTTCTTC. Amino acid sequence: CASSPSGLYNEQFF. This chain links TRBV7-3 with TRBJ2-1; D might be TRBD2 (6 bases). Germline CDR1 SGHTA, CDR2 FQGTGA. V lost 6 bases and J 3 bases, leaving 12 bases between the germline ends. The CDR3 has 14 amino acids.